What follows are 24 T cell receptor beta chains derived from one specimen sequenced in a study of T-cell reconstitution after alpha-beta-depleted transplantation in children. TCRbeta library construction was performed incorporating unique molecular identifiers. TCRdb analysed the PCR reads with MiXCR anew, one entry per CDR3 protein. The sample consists of around 200,000 distinct CDR3 sequences, about 6.8% of them appearing once. Here the sequenced sample was PBMCs from the stem cell graft donor, taken from the stem cell graft. The receptors stem from a human donor who donated a stem cell graft to a child with Wiskott-Aldrich syndrome.

The table lists this clonotype with many counts. The J gene is TRBJ2-3, the V gene TRBV20-1; possible D gene TRBD2, 5 bases. The CDR3 has 13 amino acids. The germline CDR1 and CDR2 sequences are DFQATT and SNEGSKA (reference sequence). With 5 bases removed from V and 10 bases from J, the gap between germline ends came to 19 bases. CDR3: CSASIPTRTPQYF. CDR3 in DNA: TGCAGTGCTTCCATTCCCACTAGAACTCCGCAGTATTTT.

This clonotype occurred many times. V is TRBV7-6 and J is TRBJ1-1; D gene ambiguous. The CDR3 spans 13 residues. The germline gives CDR1 SGHVS, CDR2 FNYEAQ. Trimming took off 0 bases at V and 5 bases at J, with 7 bases between the two ends. CDR3 bases: TGTGCCAGCAGCTTAGCGGTTCGGACTGAAGCTTTCTTT. Translating it yields CASSLAVRTEAFF. The variable domain in full, with the rest retrieved from reference TRBV7-6 and TRBJ1-1, is GAGVSQSPRYKVTKRGQDVALRCDPISGHVSLYWYRQALGQGPEFLTYFNYEAQQDKSGLPNDRFSAERPEGSISTLTIQRTEQRDSAMYRCASSLAVRTEAFFGQGTRLTVV.

This clonotype was picked up a small number of times. The chain couples TRBV2 to TRBJ2-6; perhaps TRBD2 as D (5 bases). CDR1 is SNHLY, CDR2 FYNNEI, per germline. The length of the CDR3 is 19 residues. V was shortened by 4 bases and J by 0 bases, with 19 bases between the two germline ends. The CDR3 nucleotides read TGTGCCAGCAGTGTTATGGCCAGCGGAACGTCCTCTGGGGCCAACGTCCTGACTTTC. It encodes CASSVMASGTSSGANVLTF.

Of note for this clonotype: This sequence may be a read error, since a much larger clone differs from it by one base. This chain links TRBV7-2 with TRBJ1-6; the D is unclear. The CDR3 extends over 14 amino acids. V lost 5 bases and J lost 7, with 12 bases in between. Germline CDR1 reads SGHTA; CDR2 reads FQGNSA. CDR3 loop: CASSPRWVNSPLHF. DNA for the CDR3: TGTGCCAGCAGCCCGAGGTGGGTGAATTCACCCCTCCACTTT.

This clonotype was counted many times. This chain uses TRBV6-5 with TRBJ2-5; possibly TRBD1 for D (6 bases). The germline V and J ends were trimmed by 2 bases and 0 bases, with 13 bases remaining between them. The V gene's germline CDR1 is MNHEY and CDR2 SVGAGI. CDR3 length: 16 amino acids. The CDR3 protein is CASSYMGQGYQETQYF. As DNA, the CDR3 is TGTGCCAGCAGTTACATGGGGCAGGGGTACCAAGAGACCCAGTACTTC.

The rearrangement links TRBV7-2 to TRBJ2-1; 7 bases align to TRBD1. This CDR3 comprises 15 residues. V lost 5 bases to trimming and J lost 2 bases; unmatched junction nucleotides: 6. CDR1 is SGHTA, CDR2 FQGNSA, per germline. CDR3 coding DNA: TGTGCCAGCAGCCGGGACAGTCTAACCTACAATGAGCAGTTCTTC. It is translated as CASSRDSLTYNEQFF. Based on the CDR3 plus reference TRBV7-2 and TRBJ2-1, the full variable domain is GAGVSQSPSNKVTEKGKDVELRCDPISGHTALYWYRQSLGQGLEFLIYFQGNSAPDKSGLPSDRFSAERTGGSVSTLTIQRTQQEDSAVYLCASSRDSLTYNEQFFGPGTRLTVL.

This clonotype was detected many times. The V call is TRBV5-4, the J call TRBJ1-5; TRBD1 agrees at 9 bases. The CDR3 is 16 residues long. Unmatched junction bases numbered 7, after V lost 4 bases and J lost 2 bases. CDR1 is SGHNT and CDR2 is YYREEE in the germline V gene (reference sequence). The chain's CDR3 is CASSLRDRAGNQPQHF. As DNA, the CDR3 is TGTGCCAGCAGCCTCCGGGACAGGGCTGGCAATCAGCCCCAGCATTTT.

As DNA, the CDR3 is TGTGCCAGCAGCTTAGCACCGGGACAGGGGCTAGCTTTCTTT. This codes for CASSLAPGQGLAFF. The chain couples TRBV7-2 to TRBJ1-1, with 10 bases lining up with TRBD1. This CDR3 has 14 amino acids. V trimming: 0 bases; J trimming: 10 bases; junction bases outside the gene matches: 5. Per the germline V gene, CDR1 is SGHTA and CDR2 is FQGNSA. The full variable domain, its missing parts supplied by reference TRBV7-2 and TRBJ1-1, is GAGVSQSPSNKVTEKGKDVELRCDPISGHTALYWYRQSLGQGLEFLIYFQGNSAPDKSGLPSDRFSAERTGGSVSTLTIQRTQQEDSAVYLCASSLAPGQGLAFFGQGTRLTVV.

The rearrangement joins TRBV5-1 to TRBJ2-4; 11 positions agree with TRBD2. This CDR3 has 18 residues. With 3 bases clipped from V and 0 bases from J, the junction kept 8 bases outside the gene matches. Germline lookup yields CDR1 SGHRS and CDR2 YFSETQ. The CDR3, as DNA: TGCGCCAGCAGCTCCGCGACTAGCGGGATCCCAGCCAAAAACATTCAGTACTTC. This translates into CASSSATSGIPAKNIQYF.

Many counts were recorded for this clonotype. The rearrangement links TRBV6-1 to TRBJ1-1; D possibly corresponds to TRBD1 (6 bases). The CDR3 sequence is 14 residues long. V gave up 7 bases and J gave up 1 base, with 13 bases separating them. From germline, CDR1 is MNHNS and CDR2 SASEGT. The CDR3 sequence: CASKKRGRNTEAFF. The CDR3 bases are TGTGCCAGCAAAAAAAGGGGGAGGAACACTGAAGCTTTCTTT.

This clonotype came up many times. The chain employs TRBV28 and TRBJ2-2; perhaps TRBD2 as D (6 bases). Trimming removed 1 base from V and 5 bases from J, with 8 bases in between. The CDR3 totals 14 residues. CDR1 and CDR2 (germline): MDHEN, SYDVKM. DNA for the CDR3: TGTGCCAGCAGTTTATTCGGGGGTACCGGGGAGCTGTTTTTT. Translating gives CASSLFGGTGELFF.

This clonotype has ten or more counts. The genes are TRBV12-3 or TRBV12-4 and TRBJ1-1; maybe TRBD1 (6 bases). This CDR3 contains 15 residues. Trimming took 4 bases from V and 4 from J, leaving 16 bases between them. The CDR3 loop reads CASSWAQGSGTEAFF. CDR3 DNA: TGTGCCAGCAGTTGGGCCCAGGGGTCGGGCACTGAAGCTTTCTTT.

The chain employs TRBV14 and TRBJ2-2; 9 positions match TRBD2. V lost 0 bases and J lost 7; bases outside the gene matches: 12. CDR1 and CDR2 from the germline V gene are SGHDN and FVKESK. This CDR3 has 18 residues. The CDR3 loop is CASSQDGGRAFSVGELFF. CDR3 sequence (DNA): TGTGCCAGCAGCCAAGACGGCGGGAGGGCCTTCTCTGTCGGGGAGCTGTTTTTT.

The sample holds many counts of this clonotype. The chain combines TRBV20-1 with TRBJ2-7, with 10 bases matching TRBD2. This CDR3 region has 11 residues. Germline-derived CDR1 and CDR2 are DFQATT and SNEGSKA (reference sequence). J lost 6 bases, V lost 8 bases, and 4 bases had no gene match. In DNA form, the CDR3 reads TGCAGTATACAGCGGGAGGGCGAGCAGTACTTC. As protein: CSIQREGEQYF.

This clonotype was picked up many times. V is TRBV20-1 and J is TRBJ2-7; D remains unclear. The germline CDR1 and CDR2 sequences are DFQATT and SNEGSKA (reference sequence). The CDR3 has 12 residues. Trimming cost V 3 bases and J 6 bases, with 12 bases left between them. DNA for the CDR3: TGCAGTGCTAGTCTTGTAGGCTCCGAGCAGTACTTC. This encodes CSASLVGSEQYF.

Regarding this clonotype: One base away lies a much larger clone, so this may be a sequencing read error. This chain connects TRBV28 to TRBJ2-3, with 8 nucleotides matching TRBD2. Germline V gene lookup returns CDR1 MDHEN and CDR2 SYDVKM. This CDR3 has 13 residues. The CDR3 loop reads CASSSGGVDTQCF. CDR3 bases: TGTGCCAGCAGTTCCGGGGGGGTAGATACGCAGTGTTTT.

This clonotype was seen at least ten times. The chain joins TRBV6-5 to TRBJ1-5; D is undetermined. The CDR3 sequence is 15 residues long. V shed 7 bases and J shed 1 base, with 14 bases lying between them. CDR1 is MNHEY, CDR2 SVGAGI, per germline. The CDR3 spells CASKEGGVSNQPQHF. CDR3 coding DNA: TGTGCCAGCAAGGAGGGTGGAGTGAGCAATCAGCCCCAGCATTTT.

The chain recombines TRBV7-7 with TRBJ2-7; no clear D gene. Germline loops: CDR1 SSHAT, CDR2 FNYEAQ (reference sequence). V lost 0 bases and J lost 2, with 11 bases in between. The CDR3 length is 15 residues. The DNA for the CDR3 is TGTGCCAGCAGCTTAGCCGATACAGCCGCCTACGAGCAGTACTTC. This translates into CASSLADTAAYEQYF.

The V call is TRBV30, the J call TRBJ1-1; D gene unclear. Trimming cost V 2 bases and J 1 base, with 2 bases left between them. This CDR3 region has 11 residues. CDR1 is GTSNPN and CDR2 is SVGIG in the germline V gene (reference sequence). CDR3 sequence: CAWSRNTEAFF. CDR3 nucleotide sequence: TGTGCCTGGAGTCGGAACACTGAAGCTTTCTTT.

In the case of this clonotype: A clone one base away is much larger, so this may be a read error. The chain has TRBV12-3 or TRBV12-4 and TRBJ2-3, with TRBD2 matching over 11 bases. The CDR3 is 15 amino acids. The CDR3 region is CASSRGTSGTNTQYF. The CDR3 DNA reads as TGTGCCAGCAGCCGAGGGACTAGCGGCACAAATACGCAGTATTTT.

There are a few counts of this clonotype. The V and J genes are TRBV27 and TRBJ2-7; D is uncertain. Germline CDR1 reads MNHEY; CDR2 reads SMNVEV (reference sequence). The ends were cut back, 7 bases at V and 3 bases at J, with 7 bases in the middle. The CDR3 contains 11 residues. CDR3: CASTKNYEQYF. The CDR3 coding sequence is TGTGCCAGCACCAAAAACTACGAGCAGTACTTC.

This clonotype has just a few counts. This rearrangement joins TRBV9 to TRBJ1-5, with unresolved D. The CDR3 totals 13 residues. Trimming shortened V by 0 bases and J by 5 bases, and 6 bases separated the two germline ends. CDR1 and CDR2 (germline): SGDLS, YYNGEE. The CDR3 DNA is TGTGCCAGCAGCGTAGCTGAGGATCAGCCCCAGCATTTT. Translated: CASSVAEDQPQHF. Using reference TRBV9 and TRBJ1-5 for the parts outside the CDR3, the full variable domain is DSGVTQTPKHLITATGQRVTLRCSPRSGDLSVYWYQQSLDQGLQFLIQYYNGEERAKGNILERFSAQQFPDLHSELNLSSLELGDSALYFCASSVAEDQPQHFGDGTRLSIL.

This clonotype has more than one count but fewer than ten. The chain links TRBV28 to TRBJ2-3; TRBD2 matches 9 bases. The CDR3 is 17 residues long. Per the germline V gene, CDR1 is MDHEN and CDR2 is SYDVKM. With V trimmed by 2 bases and J by 0 bases, 6 bases remained unmatched. The CDR3 DNA reads as TGTGCCAGCAGTTTAGACAAAGCGGGGGGAAGCACAGATACGCAGTATTTT. As protein: CASSLDKAGGSTDTQYF.

This clonotype was recorded many times. V and J are TRBV29-1 and TRBJ1-1; D is undetermined. Trimming took 7 bases from V and 9 from J, leaving 15 bases between them. Germline values: CDR1 SQVTM, CDR2 ANQGSEA. CDR3 size: 11 residues. The CDR3, as DNA: TGCAGCGCCGGATTGGCGGGAAAAGCTTTCTTT. It is translated as CSAGLAGKAFF.